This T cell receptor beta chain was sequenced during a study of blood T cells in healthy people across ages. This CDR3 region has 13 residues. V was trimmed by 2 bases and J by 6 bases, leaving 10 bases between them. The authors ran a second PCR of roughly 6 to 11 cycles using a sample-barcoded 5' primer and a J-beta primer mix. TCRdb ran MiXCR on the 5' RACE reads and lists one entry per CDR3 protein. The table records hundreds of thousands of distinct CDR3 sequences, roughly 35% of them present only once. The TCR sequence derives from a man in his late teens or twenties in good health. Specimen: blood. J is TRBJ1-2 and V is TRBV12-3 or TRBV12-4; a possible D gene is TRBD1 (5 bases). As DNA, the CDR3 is TGTGCCAGCAGTTTATCAGGGTTGGATGGCTACACCTTC. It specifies CASSLSGLDGYTF.